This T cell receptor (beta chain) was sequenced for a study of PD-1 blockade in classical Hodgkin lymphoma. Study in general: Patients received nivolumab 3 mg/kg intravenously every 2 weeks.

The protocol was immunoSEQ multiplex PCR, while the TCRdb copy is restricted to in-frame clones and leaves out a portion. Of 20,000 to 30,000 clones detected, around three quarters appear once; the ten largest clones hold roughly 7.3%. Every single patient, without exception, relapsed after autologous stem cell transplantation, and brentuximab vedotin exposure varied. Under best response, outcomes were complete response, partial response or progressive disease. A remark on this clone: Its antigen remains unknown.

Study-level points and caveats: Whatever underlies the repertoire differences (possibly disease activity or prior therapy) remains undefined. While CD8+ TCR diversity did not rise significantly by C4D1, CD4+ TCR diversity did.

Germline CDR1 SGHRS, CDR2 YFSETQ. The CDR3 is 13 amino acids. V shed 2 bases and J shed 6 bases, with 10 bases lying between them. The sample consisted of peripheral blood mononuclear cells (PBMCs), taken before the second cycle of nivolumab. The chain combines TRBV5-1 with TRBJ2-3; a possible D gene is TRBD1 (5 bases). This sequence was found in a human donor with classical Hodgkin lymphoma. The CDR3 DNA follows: TGCGCCAGCAGCTTAGCAGGGTCCGATACGCAGTATTTT. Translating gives CASSLAGSDTQYF.